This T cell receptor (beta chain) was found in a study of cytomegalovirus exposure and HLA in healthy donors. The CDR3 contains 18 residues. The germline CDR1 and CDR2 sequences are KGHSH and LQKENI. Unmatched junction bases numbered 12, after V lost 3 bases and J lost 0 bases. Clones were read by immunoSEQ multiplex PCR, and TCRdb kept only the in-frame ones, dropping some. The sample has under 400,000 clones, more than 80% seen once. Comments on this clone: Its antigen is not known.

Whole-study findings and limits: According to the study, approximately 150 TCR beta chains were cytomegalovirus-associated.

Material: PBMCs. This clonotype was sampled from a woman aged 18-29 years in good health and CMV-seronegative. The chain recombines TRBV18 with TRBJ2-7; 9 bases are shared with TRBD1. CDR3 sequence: CASSPTRGQGISSYEQYF. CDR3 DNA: TGTGCCAGCTCACCCACTCGAGGACAGGGGATTAGCTCCTACGAGCAGTACTTC.